Listed below are T cell receptor beta chains from one sample, sequenced in a study of cytomegalovirus exposure and HLA in healthy donors. TCRdb's table, derived via immunoSEQ multiplex PCR, lists solely in-frame clones and lacks some. Of roughly 200,000 clones in the sample, 70% to 80% are singletons; the top ten hold over 2%. The sequenced sample consisted of PBMCs. These receptor sequences come from a man between 60 and 75 years old in good health and CMV-seronegative. CDR3s include the opening cysteine and the closing phenylalanine or tryptophan. D genes are given only for firm matches. Part of the rows lack a size; the others show once, few, many or a class for expanded clones.

TRBV7-2,-,TRBJ2-2,TRBD1,TGTGCCAGCAGCCCGGGACAGGCCAACACCGGGGAGCTGTTTTTT,CASSPGQANTGELFF
TRBV5-6,-,TRBJ2-1,TRBD2,TGTGCCAGCAGCTTGGTGCTAGCGGACTCCTACAATGAGCAGTTCTTC,CASSLVLADSYNEQFF
TRBV2,-,TRBJ1-6,-,TGTGCCAGCAGCCCAGGGGTTGAAGGTAATTCACCCCTCCACTTT,CASSPGVEGNSPLHF
TRBV7-9,-,TRBJ1-1,-,TGTGCCAGCAGCTTAGCGGTCTTGGGGCCGAACACTGAAGCTTTCTTT,CASSLAVLGPNTEAFF
TRBV27,few,TRBJ2-7,TRBD2,TGTGCCAGCAGTCCCCACTTACTAGCGGGAGATAACTACGAGCAGTACTTC,CASSPHLLAGDNYEQYF
TRBV6-1,-,TRBJ2-7,TRBD1,TGTGCCAGCAGTGAAGGGACAGGGTTAGGTTACGAGCAGTACTTC,CASSEGTGLGYEQYF
TRBV7-6,-,TRBJ2-1,TRBD2,TGTGCCAGCAGCTGGTCTGGAGCGGGAGCATACAATGAGCAGTTCTTC,CASSWSGAGAYNEQFF
TRBV2,-,TRBJ1-2,-,TGTGCCAGCAGCCCCGAGGATAACTATGGCTACACCTTC,CASSPEDNYGYTF
TRBV5-1,-,TRBJ2-7,-,TGCGCCAGCAGCTTGGCCGGACAGCTCACCGAGCAGTACTTC,CASSLAGQLTEQYF
TRBV6-5,-,TRBJ2-7,TRBD1,TGTGCCAGCAGAGGGGACAGGGGGCGCGAGCAGTACTTC,CASRGDRGREQYF
TRBV28,-,TRBJ1-5,-,TGTGCCAGCAGTTCGGGCGGGGCCAATCAGCCCCAGCATTTT,CASSSGGANQPQHF
TRBV7-6,-,TRBJ2-7,-,TGTGCCAGCAGCTCCACCCGACAGGCCCGAAGGTACTTC,CASSSTRQARRYF
TRBV27,once,TRBJ2-3,TRBD1,TGTGCCAGCAGTTTATCGGAAGGGACAGGGGGGTATCGGGGCACAGATACGCAGTATTTT,CASSLSEGTGGYRGTDTQYF
TRBV7-6,-,TRBJ2-1,TRBD2,TGTGCCTCCGGGGGGGCATTTCCGTATAATGAGCAGTTCTTC,CASGGAFPYNEQFF
TRBV5-4,-,TRBJ2-5,-,TGTGCCAGCAGCTTAAAAGCCGAGGAGACCCAGTACTTC,CASSLKAEETQYF
TRBV12-5,-,TRBJ2-2,TRBD2,TGTGCTAGTGGCCCCCGAGCGGGGGGTATTACCGGGGAGCTGTTTTTT,CASGPRAGGITGELFF
TRBV19,-,TRBJ2-7,-,TGTGCCAGTAGTCCCACAGGGACTAACGAGCAGTACTTC,CASSPTGTNEQYF
TRBV29-1,few,TRBJ2-7,TRBD2,TGCAGCGCCGGGGGGGCTAGTAGTAGCGAGCAGTACTTC,CSAGGASSSEQYF
TRBV5-1,-,TRBJ1-5,-,TGCGCCAGCAGCTTGGATCCGGGGCGGGGTCAGCCCCAGCATTTT,CASSLDPGRGQPQHF
TRBV21-1,-,TRBJ1-6,-,TGTGCCAGCAGCAAAGGAGGGACAGGGGGTAATTCACCCCTCCACTTT,CASSKGGTGGNSPLHF
TRBV7-8,-,TRBJ1-1,-,TGTGCCAGCAGCTTAGTGGGATCGTTCAGGGTAAACACTGAAGCTTTCTTT,CASSLVGSFRVNTEAFF
TRBV28,-,TRBJ2-1,TRBD2,TGTGCCAGCAGTTCGGGGGTAGCGGGAGACCTCTCCCACAATGAGCAGTTCTTC,CASSSGVAGDLSHNEQFF
TRBV5-4,-,TRBJ1-4,-,TGTGCCAGCAGCTTGTCAGGGAATGAAAAACTGTTTTTT,CASSLSGNEKLFF
TRBV6-6,-,TRBJ2-3,TRBD2,TGTGCCAGCAGCGGACTAGCGGGGGGGCCGGGAGATACGCAGTATTTT,CASSGLAGGPGDTQYF
TRBV5-1,-,TRBJ2-3,-,TGCGCCAGCAGCCCAGAGGGTAGCGCAGATACGCAGTATTTT,CASSPEGSADTQYF
TRBV13,-,TRBJ1-4,TRBD1,TGTGCCAGCAGCATCAGGGGGCCCATAGAAAAACTGTTTTTT,CASSIRGPIEKLFF
TRBV19,few,TRBJ1-1,-,TGTGCCAGTAGCGCAAGGACAGACACTGAAGCTTTCTTT,CASSARTDTEAFF
TRBV28,-,TRBJ2-1,-,TGTGCCACCCAGGGGGGTGCCTACAATGAGCAGTTCTTC,CATQGGAYNEQFF
TRBV11-2,-,TRBJ2-7,-,TGTGCCAGCAGCCTAGGTCGGGGTGACGAGCAGTACTTC,CASSLGRGDEQYF
TRBV15,few,TRBJ2-3,TRBD2,TGTGCCACCAGCATCCCTAGCGGGAGTTTAACTAGCACAGATACGCAGTATTTT,CATSIPSGSLTSTDTQYF
TRBV29-1,few,TRBJ1-1,-,TGCAGCGTTCCTGGGGGGACTGAAGCTTTCTTT,CSVPGGTEAFF
TRBV4-3,-,TRBJ2-7,-,TGCGCCAGCAGCCAAGATCCGAGCAGGGTACACGAGCAGTACTTC,CASSQDPSRVHEQYF
TRBV29-1,-,TRBJ2-7,TRBD1,TGCAGCACGTACGGACAGGGGGCGGATGGGATTTACAAGCAGTACTTC,CSTYGQGADGIYKQYF
TRBV30,-,TRBJ1-2,TRBD1,TGTGCCTGGAGTGTTCAGGGGACAGGGCACTATGGCTACACCTTC,CAWSVQGTGHYGYTF
TRBV29-1,-,TRBJ2-7,TRBD1,TGCAGCGCCGGGACAGGTGCCTACGAGCAGTACTTC,CSAGTGAYEQYF
TRBV18,few,TRBJ2-3,TRBD1,TGTGCCAGCTCACCAATGGGACAGGGTTTCCTCGGCTCAGATACGCAGTATTTT,CASSPMGQGFLGSDTQYF
TRBV27,few,TRBJ2-7,TRBD1,TGTGCCAGCAGGCCAACAGGGGGAGGCTACGAGCAGTACTTC,CASRPTGGGYEQYF